These T cell receptor beta chains were read from a single sample in a study of shared clonotypes between healthy human individuals. The assay was immunoSEQ multiplex PCR, and TCRdb's table has in-frame clones only and misses some. The table lists 2 million to 2.5 million clones, about 93% of them singletons. The sequencing input was naive CD8+ T cells from PBMCs. The receptors shown here come from a man younger than 30 in good health. Some clones in this sample may be carry-over from other donors' samples. Both conserved end residues are part of each CDR3. The order of the fields is V gene, D gene, J gene, clone size, CDR3 protein, CDR3 DNA. A D gene is named only where the DNA matches it firmly. A clone size is listed for some rows: how often the clone was seen (once, few, many), or a class if it is expanded.

>TRBV9|.|TRBJ2-1|.
CASSPDGYNEQFF
TGTGCCAGCAGTCCCGACGGTTACAATGAGCAGTTCTTC
>TRBV27|TRBD2|TRBJ2-1|.
CASSLTSGTYNEQFF
TGTGCCAGCAGCCTGACTAGCGGTACCTACAATGAGCAGTTCTTC
>TRBV7-3|.|TRBJ1-1|.
CASSLGGIAGTEAFF
TGTGCCAGCAGCTTAGGGGGGATAGCCGGCACTGAAGCTTTCTTT
>TRBV7-9|.|TRBJ2-7|.
CASSSPPGDSPYEQYF
TGTGCCAGCAGCTCCCCGCCCGGGGACTCTCCCTACGAGCAGTACTTC
>TRBV28|.|TRBJ1-1|.
CASSPIWGTDRKTEAFF
TGTGCCAGCAGCCCAATTTGGGGGACCGACAGGAAAACTGAAGCTTTCTTT
>TRBV5-4|TRBD2|TRBJ2-1|once
CASSFKREWNNEQFF
TGTGCCAGCAGCTTTAAGCGGGAGTGGAACAATGAGCAGTTCTTC
>TRBV27|TRBD2|TRBJ2-3|.
CASSSGLDFHTQYF
TGTGCCAGCAGTTCGGGACTAGACTTTCATACGCAGTATTTT
>TRBV9|.|TRBJ2-3|.
CASSASIGADTQYF
TGTGCCAGCAGCGCCTCGATAGGGGCGGATACGCAGTATTTT
>TRBV25-1|.|TRBJ1-5|.
CASSGGNRDQPQHF
TGTGCCAGCAGTGGTGGGAACAGAGATCAGCCCCAGCATTTT
>TRBV27|TRBD1|TRBJ2-7|once
CASSFVPDRGGYEQYF
TGTGCCAGCAGTTTTGTCCCTGACAGGGGGGGCTACGAGCAGTACTTC
>TRBV27|TRBD1|TRBJ1-1|.
CASSSRGPTEAFF
TGTGCCAGCAGTTCCAGGGGGCCCACTGAAGCTTTCTTT
>TRBV27|.|TRBJ1-5|few
CASGTQPQHF
TGTGCCAGCGGGACCCAGCCCCAGCATTTT
>TRBV11-2|.|TRBJ2-7|once
CASSHREKMDYEQYF
TGTGCCAGCAGCCACAGGGAAAAGATGGACTACGAGCAGTACTTC
>TRBV7-9|.|TRBJ1-3|.
CASRTKRGDVSGNTIYF
TGTGCCAGCAGGACGAAACGAGGCGACGTTTCGGGTAACACCATATATTTT
>TRBV4-3|TRBD1|TRBJ1-6|.
CASSPGQGGSPLHF
TGCGCCAGCAGCCCGGGACAGGGTGGATCACCCCTCCACTTT
>TRBV28|.|TRBJ1-2|.
CASSSSWTVNSNYGYTF
TGTGCCAGCAGTTCCTCGTGGACGGTAAACTCTAACTATGGCTACACCTTC
>TRBV6-5|TRBD2|TRBJ2-3|.
CASSYSRSGSSDTQYF
TGTGCCAGCAGTTACAGTCGTAGCGGGAGCTCGGATACGCAGTATTTT
>TRBV6-5|TRBD1|TRBJ2-1|.
CASSYELTGENEQFF
TGTGCCAGCAGTTACGAATTGACAGGGGAAAATGAGCAGTTCTTC
>TRBV9|.|TRBJ2-3|.
CASSEGNEQDTQYF
TGTGCCAGCAGCGAGGGTAATGAGCAAGATACGCAGTATTTT
>TRBV4-2|.|TRBJ2-2|.
CASSQVYGGQFNTGELFF
TGTGCCAGCAGCCAAGTGTACGGGGGACAGTTTAACACCGGGGAGCTGTTTTTT
>TRBV19|.|TRBJ2-1|.
CASRPGASSYNEQFF
TGTGCCAGTCGTCCCGGGGCCAGCTCCTACAATGAGCAGTTCTTC
>TRBV28|.|TRBJ2-7|.
CASGGVNYEQYF
TGTGCCAGTGGAGGGGTAAACTACGAGCAGTACTTC
>TRBV28|.|TRBJ1-1|.
CASSLPTSGANTEAFF
TGTGCCAGCAGTTTGCCTACGTCCGGGGCCAACACTGAAGCTTTCTTT
>TRBV13|.|TRBJ1-2|.
CASSPGVESNYGYTF
TGTGCCAGCAGCCCCGGGGTGGAGTCTAACTATGGCTACACCTTC
>TRBV7-8|.|TRBJ1-1|.
CASSFPEGDTEAFF
TGTGCCAGCAGCTTTCCAGAAGGGGACACTGAAGCTTTCTTT
>TRBV7-6|TRBD2|TRBJ2-5|.
CASSQTATGLAGGATQYF
TGTGCCAGCAGCCAAACTGCAACGGGACTAGCGGGAGGTGCCACCCAGTACTTC
>TRBV29-1|TRBD1|TRBJ2-3|.
CSVPSPGQGAQF
TGCAGTGTACCCTCCCCGGGACAGGGGGCCCAATTT
>TRBV7-9|.|TRBJ2-5|.
CASSLRGRQPAETQYF
TGTGCCAGCAGCTTAAGGGGAAGACAACCCGCGGAGACCCAGTACTTC
>TRBV6-5|TRBD1|TRBJ1-1|.
CASSYGQGRTEAFF
TGTGCCAGCAGTTACGGACAGGGAAGGACTGAAGCTTTCTTT
>TRBV7-9|TRBD2|TRBJ2-5|.
CASSLVAGGEAETQYF
TGTGCCAGCAGCTTAGTGGCGGGAGGCGAGGCAGAGACCCAGTACTTC
>TRBV7-9|TRBD1|TRBJ2-7|.
CASSLAGQGPSSGYF
TGTGCCAGCAGCTTAGCGGGACAGGGACCATCCTCTGGGTACTTC
>TRBV28|.|TRBJ2-7|.
CASSLAGWDYEQYF
TGTGCCAGCAGTTTGGCTGGGTGGGACTACGAGCAGTACTTC
>TRBV28|.|TRBJ2-7|.
CASSPPPRAAHSYEQYF
TGTGCCAGCAGTCCCCCCCCTCGGGCGGCGCACTCCTACGAGCAGTACTTC
>TRBV5-1|.|TRBJ1-1|.
CASSLSAGVNTEAFF
TGCGCCAGCAGCTTGTCGGCAGGAGTCAACACTGAAGCTTTCTTT
>TRBV9|TRBD2|TRBJ2-3|.
CASTVGGSSTDTQYF
TGTGCCAGCACCGTGGGGGGGAGTAGCACAGATACGCAGTATTTT
>TRBV9|.|TRBJ1-2|.
CASSADWDYGYTF
TGTGCCAGCAGCGCGGACTGGGACTATGGCTACACCTTC
>TRBV7-9|.|TRBJ2-7|.
CASSSPGAQGGYEQYF
TGTGCCAGCAGCTCCCCGGGAGCCCAGGGGGGCTACGAGCAGTACTTC
>TRBV4-2|TRBD1|TRBJ1-2|.
CASSQQTIRDRSFGYTF
TGTGCCAGCAGCCAACAGACAATCCGGGACAGGTCCTTTGGCTACACCTTC
>TRBV29-1|TRBD2|TRBJ2-3|.
CSVEIYPAGGGFGDTQYF
TGCAGCGTTGAAATCTACCCCGCCGGGGGGGGGTTTGGAGATACGCAGTATTTT
>TRBV7-9|.|TRBJ1-1|.
CASSLVAGGNTEAFF
TGTGCCAGCAGCTTAGTGGCAGGTGGGAACACTGAAGCTTTCTTT
>TRBV7-8|.|TRBJ2-7|.
CASTLGGPPYEQYF
TGTGCCAGCACCTTAGGAGGGCCTCCCTACGAGCAGTACTTC
>TRBV28|TRBD1|TRBJ2-7|once
CASSYGTGGSYEQYF
TGTGCCAGCAGTTACGGGACAGGGGGCTCCTACGAGCAGTACTTC